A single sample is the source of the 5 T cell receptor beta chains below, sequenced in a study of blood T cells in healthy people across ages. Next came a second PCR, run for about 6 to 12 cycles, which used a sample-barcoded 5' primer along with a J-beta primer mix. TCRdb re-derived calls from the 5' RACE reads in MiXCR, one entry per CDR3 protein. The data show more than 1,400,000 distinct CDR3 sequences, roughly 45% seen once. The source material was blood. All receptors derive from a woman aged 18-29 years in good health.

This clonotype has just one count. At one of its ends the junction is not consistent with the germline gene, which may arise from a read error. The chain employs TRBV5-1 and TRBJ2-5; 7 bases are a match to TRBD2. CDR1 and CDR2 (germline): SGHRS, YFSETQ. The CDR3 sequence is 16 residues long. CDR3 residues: CTSRLSGPGHQETQYF. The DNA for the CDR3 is TGCACCAGCAGACTTAGCGGGCCAGGTCACCAAGAGACCCAGTACTTC.

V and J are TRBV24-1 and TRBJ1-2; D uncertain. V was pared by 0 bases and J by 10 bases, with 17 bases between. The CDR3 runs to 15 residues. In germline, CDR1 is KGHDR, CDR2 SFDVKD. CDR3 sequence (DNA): TGTGCCACCAGTGATTTGCGGGCGGCGAAGTGTGTCTACACCTTC. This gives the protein CATSDLRAAKCVYTF.

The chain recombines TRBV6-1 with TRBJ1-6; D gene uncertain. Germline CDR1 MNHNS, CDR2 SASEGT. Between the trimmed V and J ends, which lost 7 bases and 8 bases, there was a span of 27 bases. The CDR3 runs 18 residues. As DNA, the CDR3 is TGTGCCAGCACCAAAAGTTGGTCCGAAGCCTTCTCAGATTCACCCCTCCACTTT. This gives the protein CASTKSWSEAFSDSPLHF.

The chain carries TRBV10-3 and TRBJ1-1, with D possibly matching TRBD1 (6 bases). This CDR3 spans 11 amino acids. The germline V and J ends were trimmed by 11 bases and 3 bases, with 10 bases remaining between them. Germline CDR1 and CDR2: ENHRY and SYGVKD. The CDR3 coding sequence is TGTGCCGCAGGGGTGGACACTGAAGCTTTCTTT. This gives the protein CAAGVDTEAFF.

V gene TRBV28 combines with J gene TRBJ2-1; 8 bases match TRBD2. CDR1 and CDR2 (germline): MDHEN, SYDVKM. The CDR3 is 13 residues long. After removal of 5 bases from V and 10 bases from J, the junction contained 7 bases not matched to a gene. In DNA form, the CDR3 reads TGTGCCAGCAGTGAAGCGGGGGTAGAGGAGCAGTTCTTC. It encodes CASSEAGVEEQFF.